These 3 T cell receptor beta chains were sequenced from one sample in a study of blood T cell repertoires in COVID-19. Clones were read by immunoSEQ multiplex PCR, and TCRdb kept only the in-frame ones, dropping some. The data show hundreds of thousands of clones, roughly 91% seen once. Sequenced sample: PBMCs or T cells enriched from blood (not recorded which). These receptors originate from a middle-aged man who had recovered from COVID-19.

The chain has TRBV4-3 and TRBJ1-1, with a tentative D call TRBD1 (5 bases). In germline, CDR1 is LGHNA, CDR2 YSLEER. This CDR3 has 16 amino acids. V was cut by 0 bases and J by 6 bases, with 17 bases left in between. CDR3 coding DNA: TGCGCCAGCAGCCAAGATCACACCTTTGGGGCAGCTGAAGCTTTCTTT. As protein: CASSQDHTFGAAEAFF.

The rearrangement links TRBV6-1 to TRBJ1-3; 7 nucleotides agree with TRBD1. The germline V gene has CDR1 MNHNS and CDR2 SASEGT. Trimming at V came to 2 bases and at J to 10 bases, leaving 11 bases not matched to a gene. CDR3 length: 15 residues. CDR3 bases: TGTGCCAGCAGTGAATTCCCCGTGACAGGGATGACCATATATTTT. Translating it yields CASSEFPVTGMTIYF.

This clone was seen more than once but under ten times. The DNA of the CDR3 is TGTGCCAGCAGCTTTGGGGCAGAACAGCCCCAGCATTTT. Residues: CASSFGAEQPQHF. The rearrangement links TRBV11-2 to TRBJ1-5; possibly TRBD1 for D (5 bases). Trimming took 3 bases from V and 7 from J, leaving 10 bases between them. CDR1 SGHAT and CDR2 FQNNGV come from the germline V gene. The CDR3 sequence is 13 residues long.